The 32 T cell receptor beta chains listed next were all sequenced from one sample in a study of blood T cell repertoires in COVID-19 (dated by TCRdb to the early 2020s). Libraries came from the immunoSEQ multiplex PCR assay. TCRdb took over this immuneACCESS table, retaining in-frame rearrangements with V and J assigned. Such tables are incomplete; in checked studies, under half of the missing clones stem from an unresolved V gene, and the remainder is unexplained. Counted in this sample were tens of thousands of clones; almost 90% of them appeared once. In total, the top ten clones hold 4% to 5.5% of the sample. Sequenced sample: peripheral blood. These receptors were obtained from a man aged 55-75 years with acute or convalescent COVID-19.

The J gene is TRBJ1-2, the V gene TRBV5-5; a possible D gene is TRBD1 (6 bases). This CDR3 is 16 amino acids long. Germline CDR1 SGHKS, CDR2 YYEKEE (reference sequence). V dropped 4 bases and J dropped 5 bases, with 21 bases sitting between them. For the CDR3, the DNA is TGTGCCAGCAGCACCCCGGTCGGGCAGGGGATTTATGGCTACACCTTC. The encoded protein is CASSTPVGQGIYGYTF.

This clone was detected a few times. The chain has TRBV25-1 and TRBJ2-3; 9 bases line up with TRBD1. This CDR3 is built from 18 residues. The V and J ends lost 5 bases and 4 bases, in that order; junction bases with no gene match: 16. Germline V gene sequence: CDR1 MGHDK, CDR2 SYGVNS. CDR3 loop: CASSLSPGQGSFADTQYF. In DNA form, the CDR3 reads TGTGCCAGCAGTCTATCCCCCGGACAGGGGAGTTTTGCAGATACGCAGTATTTT.

The chain is built from TRBV28 and TRBJ2-1, with TRBD2 identical over 8 bases. Trimming at V came to 10 bases and at J to 7 bases, leaving 12 bases not matched to a gene. The CDR3 contains 14 residues. Per the germline V gene, CDR1 is MDHEN and CDR2 is SYDVKM. The DNA of the CDR3 is TGTGCCATCATGGGGAGCGGGAGAGGAAATGAGCAGTTCTTC. It specifies CAIMGSGRGNEQFF.

This chain connects TRBV6-5 to TRBJ2-1; perhaps TRBD1 as D (6 bases). The CDR3 has 14 amino acids. The V end lost 10 bases, the J end lost 0 bases, and 13 bases lay between the germline ends. The germline gives CDR1 MNHEY, CDR2 SVGAGI. The CDR3 reads CATSRGISYNEQFF. CDR3 nucleotide sequence: TGTGCCACTTCCAGGGGAATCTCCTACAATGAGCAGTTCTTC.

This clone was seen just once. The CDR3 coding sequence is TGTGCCAGCAGTGTCACCGGGACAGGGGGCGGGGGTCGTGAAAAACTGTTTTTT. Translated, it gives CASSVTGTGGGGREKLFF. The rearrangement uses TRBV28 and TRBJ1-4; 12 bases line up with TRBD1. Trimming removed 5 bases from V and 7 bases from J; junction bases left unmatched: 14. CDR3 length: 18 amino acids. Germline V gene lookup returns CDR1 MDHEN and CDR2 SYDVKM.

This clone was observed a handful of times. The chain links TRBV11-2 to TRBJ2-7, with D tentatively TRBD1 (6 bases). Germline values: CDR1 SGHAT, CDR2 FQNNGV. Trimming pared 6 bases from V and 0 bases from J, leaving 12 bases between. This CDR3 comprises 14 residues. Written as DNA, the CDR3 is TGTGCCAGCAGTATCGGGACACCCTCCTACGAGCAGTACTTC. Protein product: CASSIGTPSYEQYF.

The chain uses TRBV18 and TRBJ2-7, with 10 bases matching TRBD2. Germline loops: CDR1 KGHSH, CDR2 LQKENI. V shed 0 bases and J 4 bases; nucleotides not matched to a gene: 3. The CDR3 contains 15 residues. The CDR3 sequence: CASSPPSSGRYEQYF. CDR3 DNA: TGTGCCAGCTCACCACCGAGTAGCGGGAGGTACGAGCAGTACTTC.

This clone was detected once. This chain connects TRBV28 to TRBJ1-2; TRBD1 agrees at 9 bases. The CDR3 is made up of 16 amino acids. The J segment lost 7 bases and the V segment lost 3 bases, leaving 12 bases of the junction unmatched. Looked up from germline, CDR1 is MDHEN and CDR2 is SYDVKM. The CDR3 loop is CASSFQQGAGAFGYTF. CDR3 nucleotides: TGTGCCAGCAGTTTTCAACAGGGGGCGGGGGCGTTTGGCTACACCTTC.

V is TRBV6-5 and J is TRBJ1-4, with TRBD1 matching 8 bases. The CDR3 extends over 13 amino acids. The J segment lost 10 bases and the V segment lost 10 bases, leaving 11 bases of the junction unmatched. Germline V gene sequence: CDR1 MNHEY, CDR2 SVGAGI. The CDR3 DNA is TGTGCCACCCTCCGACAGGGGTCGGGAAAACTGTTTTTT. Its translation: CATLRQGSGKLFF.

The chain employs TRBV28 and TRBJ1-5, with D possibly matching TRBD1 (6 bases). The germline V gene has CDR1 MDHEN and CDR2 SYDVKM. There are 14 residues in the CDR3. With 7 bases removed from V and 1 base from J, the gap between germline ends came to 11 bases. The CDR3 protein is CASIRGGSNQPQHF. In DNA, the CDR3 is TGTGCCAGCATAAGGGGGGGAAGCAATCAGCCCCAGCATTTT.

The J gene is TRBJ1-2, the V gene TRBV3-1 (or the pseudogene TRBV3-2); tentative D call: TRBD1 (5 bases). Germline V gene lookup returns CDR1 LGHDT and CDR2 YNNKEL (reference sequence). V lost 1 base to trimming and J lost 7 bases, with 7 bases between them. CDR3 length equals 12 residues. CDR3 DNA sequence: TGTGCCAGCAGCCAAGGAAGGGGTGGCTACACCTTC. It yields the protein CASSQGRGGYTF.

The chain recombines TRBV5-1 with TRBJ2-2, with TRBD2 matching 12 bases. The V gene's germline CDR1 is SGHRS and CDR2 YFSETQ. The CDR3 is 15 residues long. V gave up 6 bases and J gave up 4 bases; unmatched junction bases: 4. CDR3 sequence: CASKELAGGTGELFF. CDR3 DNA sequence: TGCGCCAGCAAGGAACTAGCGGGAGGCACCGGGGAGCTGTTTTTT.

The J gene is TRBJ1-3, the V gene TRBV5-7; D is perhaps TRBD1 (6 bases). TRBV5-7 has ORF status, its function being uncertain. The germline V and J ends were trimmed by 2 bases and 2 bases, with 11 bases remaining between them. This CDR3 comprises 15 residues. As DNA, the CDR3 is TGTGCCAGCAGCTTCAGCACAGGGCCTGGAAACACCATATATTTT. Translation: CASSFSTGPGNTIYF.

Concerning this clone itself: A read error may account for a junction end that differs from germline. The V call is TRBV30, the J call TRBJ2-1; TRBD2 aligns across 12 bases. Germline-derived CDR1 and CDR2 are GTSNPN and SVGIG (reference sequence). This CDR3 is 15 amino acids long. CDR3 sequence reads: CACSGTSGSYNEQFF. CDR3 sequence (DNA): TGTGCCTGCAGTGGGACTAGCGGGTCCTACAATGAGCAGTTCTTC.

This chain links TRBV15 with TRBJ2-2, with a weak D call TRBD1 (5 bases). Germline CDR1 reads LNHNV; CDR2 reads YYDKDF (reference sequence). V lost 1 base, J lost 0 bases, and 12 bases lay in between. The CDR3 loop spans 17 amino acids. The CDR3 sequence: CATSRGLGRSNTGELFF. Here the CDR3 DNA reads TGTGCCACCAGCAGAGGGTTGGGGCGGTCGAACACCGGGGAGCTGTTTTTT. Full variable domain (rest looked up from reference TRBV15 and TRBJ2-2): DAMVIQNPRYQVTQFGKPVTLSCSQTLNHNVMYWYQQKSSQAPKLLFHYYDKDFNNEADTPDNFQSRRPNTSFCFLDIRSPGLGDTAMYLCATSRGLGRSNTGELFFGEGSRLTVL.

This clone appeared once. The genes are TRBV9 and TRBJ2-5; no clear D. Per the germline V gene, CDR1 is SGDLS and CDR2 is YYNGEE. The CDR3 is 15 residues long. V lost 3 bases, J lost 2 bases, and 14 bases lay in between. The CDR3 here is CASSGQTGRQETQYF. CDR3 sequence (DNA): TGTGCCAGCAGCGGCCAAACTGGGCGACAAGAGACCCAGTACTTC.

The chain carries TRBV28 and TRBJ2-6, with 9 positions matching TRBD1. The length of the CDR3 is 18 residues. With V trimmed by 0 bases and J by 2 bases, 5 bases remained unmatched. Germline CDR1 MDHEN, CDR2 SYDVKM. This chain's CDR3 is CASSLWGQGRPGANVLTF. The DNA for the CDR3 is TGTGCCAGCAGTTTATGGGGACAGGGTAGGCCTGGGGCCAACGTCCTGACTTTC. Filled out from reference TRBV28 and TRBJ2-6, the complete variable domain reads DVKVTQSSRYLVKRTGEKVFLECVQDMDHENMFWYRQDPGLGLRLIYFSYDVKMKEKGDIPEGYSVSREKKERFSLILESASTNQTSMYLCASSLWGQGRPGANVLTFGAGSRLTVL.

This clone appeared once. V gene TRBV16 combines with J gene TRBJ1-6, with 8 bases aligning to TRBD1. Germline CDR1 and CDR2: KGHSY and FQNENV. This CDR3 has 14 amino acids. The V segment lost 4 bases and the J segment 8 bases; nucleotides outside the gene matches: 4. The CDR3, as DNA: TGTGCCAGCAGCCTCGACAGGGGTGATTCACCCCTCCACTTT. Protein product: CASSLDRGDSPLHF.

The CDR3 DNA reads TGTGCCAGCAGCAAGGGGGGACAGACCTTAAATCAGCCCCAGCATTTT. Translated: CASSKGGQTLNQPQHF. The chain uses TRBV21-1 and TRBJ1-5; the table names TRBD1, a call not compared with the DNA. TRBV21-1 is assigned pseudogene status. The CDR3 is 16 amino acids.

The rearrangement joins TRBV6-5 to TRBJ1-5; no reliable D call. Germline V gives CDR1 MNHEY, CDR2 SVGAGI. The CDR3 contains 13 residues. V was shortened by 6 bases and J by 3 bases, with 9 bases between the two germline ends. CDR3 amino acids: CASRPTTNQPQHF. Written as DNA, the CDR3 is TGTGCCAGCAGACCTACCACCAATCAGCCCCAGCATTTT.

The gene calls are TRBV28 and TRBJ1-1; D may be TRBD1 (5 bases). V was pared by 3 bases and J by 3 bases, with 11 bases between. This CDR3 is built from 14 residues. Germline V gene data show CDR1 as MDHEN and CDR2 as SYDVKM. The CDR3 nucleotides are TGTGCCAGCAGTTTGGGAGGGGCGTACACTGAAGCTTTCTTT. Residues: CASSLGGAYTEAFF.

This chain connects TRBV4-1 to TRBJ2-5, with D perhaps matching TRBD2 (6 bases). CDR1 is MGHRA and CDR2 is YSYEKL in the germline V gene. The CDR3 sequence is 14 residues long. V was shortened by 4 bases and J by 2 bases, with 11 bases between the two germline ends. DNA of the CDR3: TGCGCCAGCAGCCGGGGTAGCGGACAAGAGACCCAGTACTTC. As protein: CASSRGSGQETQYF.

The chain employs TRBV7-9 and TRBJ1-1; no clear D. V gave up 3 bases and J gave up 1 base, with 6 bases separating them. This CDR3 has 13 residues. CDR1 and CDR2 (germline): SEHNR, FQNEAQ (reference sequence). Written as DNA, the CDR3 is TGTGCCAGCAGCTTTACATCGAACACTGAAGCTTTCTTT. Translating it yields CASSFTSNTEAFF.

The chain links TRBV18 to TRBJ2-3; D is perhaps TRBD2 (6 bases). CDR3 size: 14 residues. Trimming pared 0 bases from V and 6 bases from J, leaving 10 bases between. Germline CDR1 reads KGHSH; CDR2 reads LQKENI. CDR3 sequence (DNA): TGTGCCAGCTCACCACCGGTAGCGGTTGATACGCAGTATTTT. Encoded protein: CASSPPVAVDTQYF.

This clone came up once. The gene calls are TRBV5-1 and TRBJ2-5; no firm D call. Germline V gene lookup returns CDR1 SGHRS and CDR2 YFSETQ. Trimming removed 3 bases at V and 1 base at J, with 13 bases between. The CDR3 is 15 residues long. CDR3 in amino acids: CASSSPVPGQETQYF. CDR3 in DNA: TGCGCCAGCAGCTCCCCTGTACCGGGCCAAGAGACCCAGTACTTC.

This rearrangement joins TRBV7-9 to TRBJ1-5; the match to TRBD1 covers 8 bases. The V gene's germline CDR1 is SEHNR and CDR2 FQNEAQ (reference sequence). CDR3 length: 16 amino acids. With 3 bases clipped from V and 6 bases from J, the junction kept 10 bases outside the gene matches. The CDR3 DNA is TGTGCCAGCAGCTTGGCCGTTGGACAGGGAGGTCAGCCCCAGCATTTT. Protein sequence: CASSLAVGQGGQPQHF.

V and J are TRBV7-9 and TRBJ1-1, with TRBD1 matching 8 bases. The V segment lost 4 bases and the J segment 1 base; nucleotides outside the gene matches: 14. CDR3 length: 18 amino acids. Germline loops: CDR1 SEHNR, CDR2 FQNEAQ (reference sequence). The CDR3 DNA reads TGTGCCAGCAGCTCGGGCCGGGGACAGGTCGGGGGGAACACTGAAGCTTTCTTT. This sequence encodes CASSSGRGQVGGNTEAFF. Using reference TRBV7-9 and TRBJ1-1 for the parts outside the CDR3, the full variable domain is DTGVSQNPRHKITKRGQNVTFRCDPISEHNRLYWYRQTLGQGPEFLTYFQNEAQLEKSRLLSDRFSAERPKGSFSTLEIQRTEQGDSAMYLCASSSGRGQVGGNTEAFFGQGTRLTVV.

This rearrangement joins TRBV27 to TRBJ2-5; 8 nucleotides align to TRBD1. The ends lost 5 bases at V and 2 bases at J; junction bases unmatched: 7. The CDR3 covers 15 residues. From germline, CDR1 is MNHEY and CDR2 SMNVEV (reference sequence). The DNA for the CDR3 is TGTGCCAGCAGTCCCCCCGACAGGGGACAAGAGACCCAGTACTTC. Translation: CASSPPDRGQETQYF.

The chain uses TRBV5-1 and TRBJ2-5; D unclear. Germline lookup yields CDR1 SGHRS and CDR2 YFSETQ. The CDR3 length is 15 residues. Trimming took 1 base from V and 3 from J, leaving 13 bases between them. CDR3 coding DNA: TGCGCCAGCAGCTTGTTTCAGCCGGCGGAAGAGACCCAGTACTTC. Amino acid sequence: CASSLFQPAEETQYF.

V gene TRBV28 combines with J gene TRBJ2-7; a weak D match, TRBD2 (7 bases). The CDR3 extends over 11 amino acids. Germline V gives CDR1 MDHEN, CDR2 SYDVKM. Trimming pared 10 bases from V and 4 bases from J, leaving 11 bases between. CDR3 region: CATRGAYEQYF. The CDR3 nucleotides read TGTGCCACCCGGGGGGCATACGAGCAGTACTTC.

The gene calls are TRBV18 and TRBJ2-7, with 8 nucleotides matching TRBD2. The junction had 8 bases not matched to a gene; V was cut back by 0 bases and J by 4 bases. The germline CDR1 and CDR2 sequences are KGHSH and LQKENI. This CDR3 has 16 residues. This CDR3 reads CASSPPGREVLYEQYF. In nucleotides, the CDR3 is TGTGCCAGCTCACCACCAGGGCGGGAGGTGTTGTACGAGCAGTACTTC.

This chain connects TRBV21-1 to TRBJ2-7; TRBD2, the table's D call, was not compared with the DNA. TRBV21-1 is a pseudogene locus. The CDR3 has 15 residues. This CDR3 reads CASTTAGGPSNEQYF. Written as DNA, the CDR3 is TGTGCCAGCACCACAGCGGGAGGGCCGAGCAACGAGCAGTACTTC.